What follows are 14 T cell receptor beta chains derived from one specimen sequenced in a study of Ad26.COV2.S vaccination and SARS-CoV-2 variants. Documented treatment: around 19 received Ad26.COV2.S at low or high dose, single or two shots; 5 received placebo; per-sample allocation not given. Specimens were obtained on day 63 following the first vaccine or placebo injection. The protocol was immunoSEQ multiplex PCR, while the TCRdb copy is restricted to in-frame clones and leaves out a portion. The table lists approximately 400,000 clones, roughly 80% of them singletons. Sequences were derived from peripheral blood, sampled in a trial of Ad26.COV2.S vaccine versus placebo. Receptors were obtained from a person between 18 and 59 years old who received the Ad26.COV2.S COVID-19 vaccine or a placebo.

The CDR3 DNA sequence: TGTGCCAGCAGACCCCCAGGTGCAACTAATGAAAAACTGTTTTTT. Amino acid sequence: CASRPPGATNEKLFF. The rearrangement uses TRBV6-5 and TRBJ1-4; D ambiguous. This CDR3 has 15 amino acids. Germline V gene lookup returns CDR1 MNHEY and CDR2 SVGAGI. V lost 6 bases, J lost 0 bases, and 11 bases lay in between.

V is TRBV11-2 and J is TRBJ2-7, with D tentatively TRBD1 (5 bases). The CDR3 spans 15 residues. CDR1 is SGHAT and CDR2 is FQNNGV in the germline V gene. The V end lost 5 bases, the J end lost 1 base, and 15 bases lay between the germline ends. CDR3 sequence: CASSGSRVPSYEQYF. Written as DNA, the CDR3 is TGTGCCAGCAGCGGAAGCAGGGTCCCTTCCTACGAGCAGTACTTC.

This clone has only a few counts. This chain links TRBV18 with TRBJ1-2; 10 bases align to TRBD1. V lost 4 bases and J lost 6; bases outside the gene matches: 2. The CDR3 totals 13 residues. Germline-derived CDR1 and CDR2 are KGHSH and LQKENI. The CDR3 loop is CASSQGTGDGYTF. In nucleotides, the CDR3 is TGTGCCAGCTCACAAGGGACAGGGGATGGCTACACCTTC.

The V gene is TRBV11-2, the J gene TRBJ1-2, with D tentatively TRBD1 (6 bases). Trimming removed 6 bases at V and 2 bases at J, with 13 bases between. Germline lookup yields CDR1 SGHAT and CDR2 FQNNGV. The CDR3 has 14 amino acids. The CDR3 spells CASRRTDSNYGYTF. In DNA form, the CDR3 reads TGTGCCAGCAGGAGGACAGATAGCAACTATGGCTACACCTTC.

V is TRBV5-4 and J is TRBJ2-1; 7 nucleotides line up with TRBD2. Trimming at V came to 6 bases and at J to 5 bases, leaving 11 bases not matched to a gene. Germline V gene lookup returns CDR1 SGHNT and CDR2 YYREEE (reference sequence). This CDR3 comprises 15 residues. CDR3 sequence (DNA): TGTGCCAGCAAAGCCCTGGGGGGGTACCACAATGAGCAGTTCTTC. This sequence encodes CASKALGGYHNEQFF.

The V call is TRBV13, the J call TRBJ1-4; TRBD1 is a possible D gene (5 bases). The V gene lost 3 bases and the J gene lost 4 bases, with 9 bases spanning the gap. Per germline, CDR1 PRHDT and CDR2 FYEKMQ (reference sequence). The CDR3 is made up of 14 amino acids. The CDR3 DNA is TGTGCCAGCAGCTTGGGACCGAGTAATGAAAAACTGTTTTTT. Encoded protein: CASSLGPSNEKLFF.

This chain connects TRBV11-3 to TRBJ1-2; D might be TRBD1 (6 bases). This CDR3 spans 15 amino acids. Trimming stripped 5 bases from V and 6 bases from J, with 19 bases between. Germline V gives CDR1 SGHNT, CDR2 YENEEA. The CDR3 DNA reads TGTGCCAGCAGCCGAGGGGGGACATCCTTAAATGGCTACACCTTC. This sequence encodes CASSRGGTSLNGYTF. The complete variable domain, with remaining parts taken from reference TRBV11-3 and TRBJ1-2, reads EAGVVQSPRYKIIEKKQPVAFWCNPISGHNTLYWYLQNLGQGPELLIRYENEEAVDDSQLPKDRFSAERLKGVDSTLKIQPAELGDSAVYLCASSRGGTSLNGYTFGSGTRLTVV.

This sequence joins TRBV6-1 and TRBJ2-5; TRBD2 is a possible D gene (6 bases). Germline loops: CDR1 MNHNS, CDR2 SASEGT. The germline V and J ends were trimmed by 1 base and 6 bases, with 6 bases remaining between them. CDR3 size: 12 residues. The CDR3 coding sequence is TGTGCCAGCAGTGAAGGCGGGAAGACCCAGTACTTC. It codes for CASSEGGKTQYF.

This chain joins TRBV27 and TRBJ2-3; D is uncertain. Germline CDR1 reads MNHEY; CDR2 reads SMNVEV (reference sequence). There are 11 residues in the CDR3. Trimming took 5 bases from V and 8 from J, leaving 8 bases between them. The chain's CDR3 is CASSTLGTQYF. The CDR3 coding sequence is TGTGCCAGCAGTACTCTCGGTACGCAGTATTTT.

CDR3 loop: CASRGGTGRTYEQYF. The CDR3 region has the DNA TGTGCCAGCAGGGGAGGGACAGGGCGTACCTACGAGCAGTACTTC. The V and J genes are TRBV5-4 and TRBJ2-7; 9 bases line up with TRBD1. From germline, CDR1 is SGHNT and CDR2 YYREEE (reference sequence). Trimming at V came to 5 bases and at J to 2 bases, leaving 8 bases not matched to a gene. The length of the CDR3 is 15 residues.

This clone has at least ten counts. The chain joins TRBV7-9 to TRBJ2-7; 8 bases line up with TRBD1. The V and J ends lost 4 bases and 1 base, in that order; junction bases with no gene match: 6. The CDR3 length is 15 residues. CDR1 SEHNR and CDR2 FQNEAQ come from the germline V gene (reference sequence). The DNA of the CDR3 is TGTGCCAGCAGCTCTAGGGACAGGTATTCCTACGAGCAGTACTTC. Amino acid sequence: CASSSRDRYSYEQYF.

The chain carries TRBV19 and TRBJ2-5, with unresolved D. Per germline, CDR1 LNHDA and CDR2 SQIVND (reference sequence). The CDR3 consists of 14 residues. Trimming shortened V by 6 bases and J by 1 base, and 12 bases separated the two germline ends. The CDR3 reads CASSLSPPQETQYF. CDR3 DNA: TGTGCCAGTAGCCTCTCTCCGCCCCAAGAGACCCAGTACTTC.

This CDR3 is CASSLLQGSGNTIYF. The CDR3 bases are TGTGCCAGCAGTTTGCTACAGGGCTCTGGAAACACCATATATTTT. This sequence joins TRBV6-5 and TRBJ1-3; a weak D match, TRBD1 (6 bases). V shed 4 bases and J shed 0 bases, with 10 bases lying between them. Germline-derived CDR1 and CDR2 are MNHEY and SVGAGI. The CDR3 runs to 15 residues.

This chain connects TRBV7-2 to TRBJ2-3; D is perhaps TRBD1 or TRBD2 (5 bases each). The CDR3 totals 14 residues. V lost 3 bases and J 8 bases, leaving 15 bases between the germline ends. The germline V gene encodes CDR1 SGHTA and CDR2 FQGNSA. As DNA, the CDR3 is TGTGCCAGCAGCTTTGGGACGGGCAAGGGTACGCAGTATTTT. Translated: CASSFGTGKGTQYF. Using reference TRBV7-2 and TRBJ2-3 for the parts outside the CDR3, the full variable domain is GAGVSQSPSNKVTEKGKDVELRCDPISGHTALYWYRQSLGQGLEFLIYFQGNSAPDKSGLPSDRFSAERTGGSVSTLTIQRTQQEDSAVYLCASSFGTGKGTQYFGPGTRLTVL.